Presented here are 9 T cell receptor beta chains from one specimen sequenced in a study of blood T cell repertoires in COVID-19 (dated by TCRdb to the early 2020s). The library relied on the immunoSEQ multiplex PCR assay. TCRdb retrieved this table from immuneACCESS and kept in-frame rearrangements only. Not all clones are present; in checked studies, unresolved V genes account for under half, and no reason is known for the remainder. Here the sample has a few hundred thousand clones; 65% to 85% occur a single time. The top ten clonotypes cover roughly 1.2% of the sample. Sequencing was carried out using peripheral blood. These receptors all stem from a woman aged 45-60 years with acute or convalescent COVID-19.

The V gene is TRBV6-5, the J gene TRBJ1-6; unclear D gene. The ends were cut back, 4 bases at V and 7 bases at J, with 5 bases in the middle. This CDR3 has 12 amino acids. Germline-derived CDR1 and CDR2 are MNHEY and SVGAGI. The CDR3 spells CASSLGNSPLHF. The CDR3, as DNA: TGTGCCAGCAGTTTGGGCAATTCACCCCTCCACTTT.

This clone was seen only once. The V and J genes are TRBV7-3 and TRBJ1-1; D not certain. This CDR3 has 16 amino acids. The germline gives CDR1 SGHTA, CDR2 FQGTGA. With 5 bases removed from V and 3 bases from J, the gap between germline ends came to 19 bases. The CDR3 sequence is CASSPLPTIGYTEAFF. For the CDR3, the DNA is TGTGCCAGCAGCCCACTACCGACTATAGGCTACACTGAAGCTTTCTTT.

This chain uses TRBV27 with TRBJ1-6; 11 bases agree with TRBD1. The V gene end was trimmed by 9 bases and the J gene end by 1 base; junction bases not matched to a gene: 11. Germline lookup yields CDR1 MNHEY and CDR2 SMNVEV (reference sequence). The CDR3 totals 18 residues. CDR3 nucleotides: TGTGCCAGGGGGGGGACAGGGGGAATTGGATCCTATAATTCACCCCTCCACTTT. This gives the protein CARGGTGGIGSYNSPLHF.

This clone was detected a few times. This chain joins TRBV30 and TRBJ2-2, with D unclear. Germline values: CDR1 GTSNPN, CDR2 SVGIG (reference sequence). This CDR3 is built from 13 residues. V was trimmed by 5 bases and J by 6 bases, leaving 13 bases between them. The CDR3 bases are TGTGCCTGGTCAGGCCGTGGCGCCGGGGAGCTGTTTTTT. Translation gives CAWSGRGAGELFF.

The V and J genes are TRBV3-1 (or the pseudogene TRBV3-2) and TRBJ2-5; D is unclear. In germline, CDR1 is LGHDT, CDR2 YNNKEL (reference sequence). CDR3 size: 14 residues. V was clipped by 4 bases and J by 7 bases, with 16 bases between them. CDR3 in amino acids: CASSPDSSSTTQYF. CDR3 sequence (DNA): TGTGCCAGCAGCCCCGACTCCAGCTCAACGACCCAGTACTTC.

This clone is a singleton in its sample. Other DNA sequences of this sample code for an identical CDR3. The chain links TRBV20-1 to TRBJ1-2; the D is unclear. The CDR3 has 11 residues. Germline V gene sequence: CDR1 DFQATT, CDR2 SNEGSKA (reference sequence). V lost 6 bases and J 1 base, leaving 6 bases between the germline ends. Written as DNA, the CDR3 is TGCAGTGCGCCGGTTAACTATGGCTACACCTTC. Translation gives CSAPVNYGYTF.

The V and J genes are TRBV2 and TRBJ2-3; TRBD2 aligns across 8 bases. The CDR3 covers 15 residues. Germline V gene sequence: CDR1 SNHLY, CDR2 FYNNEI. Trimming removed 8 bases from V and 3 bases from J; junction bases left unmatched: 10. CDR3 in DNA: TGTGCCAGCCTAAAGCGGGAGCTGGGAACAGATACGCAGTATTTT. Protein: CASLKRELGTDTQYF.

The CDR3 loop is CASSFSTVEKLFF. The DNA for the CDR3 is TGTGCCAGCAGTTTCTCGACAGTCGAAAAACTGTTTTTT. This sequence joins TRBV28 and TRBJ1-4; the D gene is possibly TRBD1 (5 bases). V shed 3 bases and J shed 8 bases, with 10 bases lying between them. This CDR3 region has 13 residues. The germline CDR1 and CDR2 sequences are MDHEN and SYDVKM.

V is TRBV3-1 (or the pseudogene TRBV3-2) and J is TRBJ1-2, with 7 bases matching TRBD1. Germline-derived CDR1 and CDR2 are LGHDT and YNNKEL (reference sequence). This CDR3 region has 13 residues. The V and J ends lost 5 bases and 6 bases, in that order; junction bases with no gene match: 6. This CDR3 reads CASSRGRRNGYTF. CDR3 DNA: TGTGCCAGCAGCAGGGGGCGCAGGAATGGCTACACCTTC.